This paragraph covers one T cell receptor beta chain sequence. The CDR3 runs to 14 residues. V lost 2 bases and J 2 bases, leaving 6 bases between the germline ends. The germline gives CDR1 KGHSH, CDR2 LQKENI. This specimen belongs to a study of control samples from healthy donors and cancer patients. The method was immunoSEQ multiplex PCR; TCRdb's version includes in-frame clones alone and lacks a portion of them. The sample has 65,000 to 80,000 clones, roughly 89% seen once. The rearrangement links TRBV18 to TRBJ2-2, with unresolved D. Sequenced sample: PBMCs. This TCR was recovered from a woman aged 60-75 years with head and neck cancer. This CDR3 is CASSPRANTGELFF. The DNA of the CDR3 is TGTGCCAGCTCACCAAGGGCAAACACCGGGGAGCTGTTTTTT.